This TCR beta chain was recovered during a study of CD8+ T cells in alopecia areata. As the sequencing template, cDNA was produced by extracting RNA and reverse transcribing it. The data were produced by immunoSEQ multiplex PCR, yet TCRdb's version contains in-frame clones alone and is incomplete. The sample includes about 300,000 clones, 55% to 70% of them seen just once. Findings of the study overall: The treated group had a single nonresponder, limiting CD8+ expansion-response conclusions.

Treatment described: oral pan-JAK inhibitor, 5-10 mg twice daily. This CDR3 comprises 16 residues. CDR1 and CDR2 (germline): ENHRY, SYGVKD. With 2 bases removed from V and 0 bases from J, the gap between germline ends came to 11 bases. This clone was observed a handful of times. Its antigen is unknown. The genes are TRBV10-3 and TRBJ2-1; weak D call: TRBD2 (5 bases). The receptor was isolated from a human donor with alopecia areata. The sample was CD4+ T cells sorted from blood, taken at week 24, from a patient treated with tofacitinib. In nucleotides, the CDR3 is TGTGCCATCAGTGAGGGACTTACCCGCTCCTACAATGAGCAGTTCTTC. Amino acids: CAISEGLTRSYNEQFF.